The present T cell receptor beta chain was sequenced within a study of PD-1 blockade in mismatch repair-deficient tumors. Whole-study context: All were previously treated, progressing patients with 12 mismatch repair-deficient cancer types. Study-wide findings and caveats: After pembrolizumab, tumor-resident clones rose rapidly, then generally contracted before radiologic responses.

Sequencing was performed with immunoSEQ multiplex PCR; in TCRdb, only in-frame clones are kept and a portion is missing. The sample contains some 16,000 clones, under 85% of which appear only once. Sample time point: 10-day in vitro stimulation with candidate neoantigen peptide 5. A roughly 10-day in vitro culture was run per each of about seven reactive peptides. Baseline for clone expansion was a parallel culture with no peptide. Germline V gene sequence: CDR1 LGHNA, CDR2 YNFKEQ. This CDR3 has 16 amino acids. The trim removed 2 bases at V and 4 bases at J, leaving 9 bases unmatched. A word on this clone: What it binds is not known.

V and J are TRBV4-2 and TRBJ1-2, with 8 bases that match TRBD1. The source was cells cultured in vitro, collected from a patient treated with pembrolizumab. The receptor was derived from an adult with mismatch repair-deficient cancer. CDR3 region: CASSQPGQAEFYGYTF. Here the CDR3 DNA reads TGTGCCAGCAGCCAACCGGGACAGGCCGAGTTCTATGGCTACACCTTC.